The rows below give T cell receptor beta chains drawn from one sample of a study of blood T cell repertoires in COVID-19. Profiling relied on immunoSEQ multiplex PCR, and the TCRdb table lists in-frame clones only, not all of them. Of roughly 290,000 clones in the sample, 80% to 90% were seen once. The specimen sequenced was PBMCs or T cells enriched from blood (not recorded which). These receptors were collected from a woman aged 25 to 39 who had recovered from COVID-19. CDR3s include the opening cysteine and the closing phenylalanine or tryptophan. The D gene is left open where the match is weak. A clone size is listed for some rows: how often the clone was seen (once, few, many), or a class if it is expanded.

cdr3_aa: CASSLAGSGYSYEQYF
cdr3_nt: TGTGCCAGCAGCTTGGCCGGCTCAGGCTACTCCTACGAGCAGTACTTC
clone_size: NA
v_call: TRBV5-4
j_call: TRBJ2-7
d_call: NA

cdr3_aa: CASSLSGSSTDTQYF
cdr3_nt: TGTGCCAGCAGCTTATCCGGTTCTAGCACAGATACGCAGTATTTT
clone_size: NA
v_call: TRBV7-2
j_call: TRBJ2-3
d_call: NA

cdr3_aa: CASSKTGNQETQYF
cdr3_nt: TGTGCCAGCAGCAAGACAGGGAATCAAGAGACCCAGTACTTC
clone_size: NA
v_call: TRBV6-5
j_call: TRBJ2-5
d_call: TRBD1

cdr3_aa: CASSWTGNTGELFF
cdr3_nt: TGTGCCAGCAGTTGGACAGGGAACACCGGGGAGCTGTTTTTT
clone_size: NA
v_call: TRBV28
j_call: TRBJ2-2
d_call: TRBD1

cdr3_aa: CASSEMAGATDTQYF
cdr3_nt: TGCGCCAGCAGTGAGATGGCGGGAGCGACAGATACGCAGTATTTT
clone_size: NA
v_call: TRBV10-1
j_call: TRBJ2-3
d_call: TRBD2

cdr3_aa: CASRNRGQAYEQYF
cdr3_nt: TGTGCCAGCAGAAACAGGGGGCAGGCCTACGAGCAGTACTTC
clone_size: NA
v_call: TRBV27
j_call: TRBJ2-7
d_call: TRBD1

cdr3_aa: CAISDPGFQGTEAFF
cdr3_nt: TGTGCTATCAGTGACCCCGGCTTTCAGGGCACTGAAGCTTTCTTT
clone_size: NA
v_call: TRBV10-3
j_call: TRBJ1-1
d_call: NA

cdr3_aa: CASSQVQGDTQYF
cdr3_nt: TGTGCCAGCAGCCAGGTTCAGGGGGATACGCAGTATTTT
clone_size: few
v_call: TRBV12-3/TRBV12-4
j_call: TRBJ2-3
d_call: NA

cdr3_aa: CASSLGQREAFF
cdr3_nt: TGTGCCAGCAGCTTAGGACAGCGTGAAGCTTTCTTT
clone_size: NA
v_call: TRBV11-2
j_call: TRBJ1-1
d_call: NA

cdr3_aa: CASSQGGLSMNTEAFF
cdr3_nt: TGCGCCAGCAGTCAGGGGGGACTCTCTATGAACACTGAAGCTTTCTTT
clone_size: NA
v_call: TRBV5-1
j_call: TRBJ1-1
d_call: TRBD1

cdr3_aa: CASSSGDTGELFF
cdr3_nt: TGTGCCAGCAGCAGCGGGGACACCGGGGAGCTGTTTTTT
clone_size: NA
v_call: TRBV12-3/TRBV12-4
j_call: TRBJ2-2
d_call: TRBD2

cdr3_aa: CASSNPGGLTEAFF
cdr3_nt: TGTGCCAGTAGTAATCCAGGGGGCCTCACTGAAGCTTTCTTT
clone_size: NA
v_call: TRBV19
j_call: TRBJ1-1
d_call: TRBD1

cdr3_aa: CASRGQSLNTEAFF
cdr3_nt: TGTGCCAGCAGGGGACAGTCTCTGAACACTGAAGCTTTCTTT
clone_size: NA
v_call: TRBV28
j_call: TRBJ1-1
d_call: TRBD1

cdr3_aa: CASSPGLAVYEQYF
cdr3_nt: TGTGCCAGCAGCCCAGGACTAGCAGTTTACGAGCAGTACTTC
clone_size: NA
v_call: TRBV13
j_call: TRBJ2-7
d_call: TRBD2

cdr3_aa: CASTETGSTDTQYF
cdr3_nt: TGTGCCAGCACCGAGACAGGCTCCACAGATACGCAGTATTTT
clone_size: NA
v_call: TRBV6-5
j_call: TRBJ2-3
d_call: NA

cdr3_aa: CASSMPGHLQETQYF
cdr3_nt: TGTGCCAGCAGCATGCCGGGACATCTCCAAGAGACCCAGTACTTC
clone_size: once
v_call: TRBV5-8
j_call: TRBJ2-5
d_call: NA

cdr3_aa: CAGRRANTEAFF
cdr3_nt: TGTGCCGGACGGAGGGCGAACACTGAAGCTTTCTTT
clone_size: NA
v_call: TRBV6-4
j_call: TRBJ1-1
d_call: NA

cdr3_aa: CASSYSGGSGNTIYF
cdr3_nt: TGTGCCAGCAGTTACTCAGGGGGCTCTGGAAACACCATATATTTT
clone_size: NA
v_call: TRBV6-5
j_call: TRBJ1-3
d_call: NA

cdr3_aa: CASRDARQGPYGYTF
cdr3_nt: TGTGCCAGCAGGGACGCTCGACAGGGCCCCTATGGCTACACCTTC
clone_size: NA
v_call: TRBV25-1
j_call: TRBJ1-2
d_call: TRBD1

cdr3_aa: CATQGRDSSGANVLTF
cdr3_nt: TGTGCCACGCAGGGGAGGGATAGCTCTGGGGCCAACGTCCTGACTTTC
clone_size: NA
v_call: TRBV28
j_call: TRBJ2-6
d_call: NA

cdr3_aa: CASQGQLGGYTF
cdr3_nt: TGTGCCAGCCAGGGGCAGCTAGGGGGCTACACCTTC
clone_size: once
v_call: TRBV6-5
j_call: TRBJ1-2
d_call: NA

cdr3_aa: CASQSGGGSTDTQYF
cdr3_nt: TGTGCCAGCCAATCCGGGGGGGGTAGCACAGATACGCAGTATTTT
clone_size: NA
v_call: TRBV6-5
j_call: TRBJ2-3
d_call: TRBD2

cdr3_aa: CASSQGGWSPLHF
cdr3_nt: TGTGCCAGCAGCCAGGGGGGGTGGTCACCCCTCCACTTT
clone_size: once
v_call: TRBV7-8
j_call: TRBJ1-6
d_call: TRBD1

cdr3_aa: CASSSSSGRKGQPQHF
cdr3_nt: TGTGCCAGCAGTTCCTCCTCAGGGAGGAAAGGTCAGCCCCAGCATTTT
clone_size: NA
v_call: TRBV28
j_call: TRBJ1-5
d_call: NA

cdr3_aa: CSASERTAGRRGGRGSYEQYF
cdr3_nt: TGCAGTGCTAGTGAGAGGACCGCGGGACGCCGCGGGGGGAGGGGCTCCTACGAGCAGTACTTC
clone_size: NA
v_call: TRBV20-1
j_call: TRBJ2-7
d_call: TRBD2

cdr3_aa: CASRGFTYNEQFF
cdr3_nt: TGTGCCTCTAGGGGTTTTACCTACAATGAGCAGTTCTTC
clone_size: NA
v_call: TRBV2
j_call: TRBJ2-1
d_call: NA

cdr3_aa: CASSPNRLAGVSGELFF
cdr3_nt: TGTGCCAGCAGCCCCAACCGACTAGCGGGAGTGAGCGGGGAGCTGTTTTTT
clone_size: NA
v_call: TRBV7-8
j_call: TRBJ2-2
d_call: TRBD2

cdr3_aa: CASSVEWSGSADTQYF
cdr3_nt: TGTGCCAGCAGCGTAGAATGGAGCGGGAGTGCAGATACGCAGTATTTT
clone_size: few
v_call: TRBV9
j_call: TRBJ2-3
d_call: TRBD2